This passage covers 16 T cell receptor beta chains from one sample sequenced in a study of blood T cell repertoires in COVID-19. The table came from immunoSEQ multiplex PCR; TCRdb's copy has only in-frame clones and leaves some out. The sample has a few hundred thousand clones, around 83% seen once. The specimen was PBMCs or T cells enriched from blood (not recorded which). All receptors derive from a woman in her forties or fifties who had been exposed to COVID-19.

This chain connects TRBV12-5 to TRBJ2-1, with 9 bases matching TRBD1. Germline CDR1 is LGHNT and CDR2 is FRNRAP. Trimming cost V 0 bases and J 5 bases; bases outside gene matches: 2. The CDR3 sequence is 15 residues long. For the CDR3, the DNA is TGTGCTAGTGGTTTGGTACAGGGGGCGGACAATGAGCAGTTCTTC. Its protein product is CASGLVQGADNEQFF.

The gene calls are TRBV28 and TRBJ1-1; D remains unclear. The CDR3 has 13 amino acids. With 4 bases removed from V and 5 bases from J, the gap between germline ends came to 11 bases. Germline lookup yields CDR1 MDHEN and CDR2 SYDVKM. The DNA for the CDR3 is TGTGCCAGCAGTTCCACGCGGGGAACTGAAGCTTTCTTT. Translation gives CASSSTRGTEAFF.

CDR3 bases: TGTGCCTGGAGTGCAGGGGGAGGCTATGGCTACACCTTC. Residues: CAWSAGGGYGYTF. The chain recombines TRBV30 with TRBJ1-2; 7 bases fit TRBD1. From germline, CDR1 is GTSNPN and CDR2 SVGIG (reference sequence). CDR3 length: 13 residues. After removal of 1 base from V and 4 bases from J, the junction contained 3 bases not matched to a gene. The complete variable domain, with remaining parts taken from reference TRBV30 and TRBJ1-2, reads SQTIHQWPATLVQPVGSPLSLECTVEGTSNPNLYWYRQAAGRGLQLLFYSVGIGQISSEVPQNLSASRPQDRQFILSSKKLLLSDSGFYLCAWSAGGGYGYTFGSGTRLTVV.

There are a few counts of this clone. V and J are TRBV6-5 and TRBJ1-2, with D possibly TRBD1 on 5 matching bases. The CDR3 runs to 11 residues. V gave up 8 bases and J gave up 8 bases, with 12 bases separating them. Germline CDR1 is MNHEY and CDR2 is SVGAGI. DNA of the CDR3: TGTGCCAGCTCCTCCGGGGGAGGCTACACCTTC. Protein: CASSSGGGYTF.

The V and J genes are TRBV6-2 or TRBV6-3 and TRBJ2-2; weak D call: TRBD1 (6 bases). Germline values: CDR1 MNHEY, CDR2 SVGEGT. The CDR3 consists of 13 residues. V lost 6 bases, J lost 7 bases, and 12 bases lay in between. As DNA, the CDR3 is TGTGCCAGCAGCCGCATACAGGGCGGGGAGCTGTTTTTT. Translated: CASSRIQGGELFF.

The CDR3 DNA sequence: TGTGCCAGCAGCTTGACGGGGAATCAGCCCCAGCATTTT. This sequence encodes CASSLTGNQPQHF. The chain combines TRBV5-6 with TRBJ1-5; D unresolved. The V end lost 1 base, the J end lost 4 bases, and 6 bases lay between the germline ends. The germline CDR1 and CDR2 sequences are SGHDT and YYEEEE. The CDR3 has 13 amino acids.

V gene TRBV10-2 combines with J gene TRBJ2-1; 10 bases fit TRBD2. Germline V gene lookup returns CDR1 WSHSY and CDR2 SAAADI. The CDR3 length is 15 residues. The V gene end was trimmed by 3 bases and the J gene end by 8 bases; junction bases not matched to a gene: 7. This chain's CDR3 is CASSEWSGGADEQFF. CDR3 coding DNA: TGCGCCAGCAGTGAATGGAGCGGGGGGGCCGATGAGCAGTTCTTC.

The rearrangement links TRBV2 to TRBJ1-3; 7 bases are shared with TRBD1. The CDR3 is 14 residues long. Germline V gives CDR1 SNHLY, CDR2 FYNNEI. The junction had 1 base not matched to a gene; V was cut back by 3 bases and J by 2 bases. The DNA of the CDR3 is TGTGCCAGCAGTGAGACAGGGACTGGAAACACCATATATTTT. Encoded protein: CASSETGTGNTIYF.

The chain has TRBV28 and TRBJ2-3; 8 bases match TRBD2. The germline V gene has CDR1 MDHEN and CDR2 SYDVKM. J gave up 5 bases and V 5 bases, and 9 bases lay outside the gene matches. The CDR3 is made up of 15 amino acids. The DNA of the CDR3 is TGTGCCAGCAGTCCCGAGGGTAGCGGGATAGATACGCAGTATTTT. The encoded protein is CASSPEGSGIDTQYF.

The chain employs TRBV11-3 and TRBJ2-2, with D tentatively TRBD1 (5 bases). The V end was cut by 5 bases, the J end by 3 bases, with 16 bases between. The CDR3 totals 16 residues. The germline CDR1 and CDR2 sequences are SGHNT and YENEEA. The CDR3 nucleotides read TGTGCCAGCAGCGCGAGTACCGCAGGGTACACCGGGGAGCTGTTTTTT. Protein product: CASSASTAGYTGELFF. Variable domain in full (rest from reference TRBV11-3 and TRBJ2-2): EAGVVQSPRYKIIEKKQPVAFWCNPISGHNTLYWYLQNLGQGPELLIRYENEEAVDDSQLPKDRFSAERLKGVDSTLKIQPAELGDSAVYLCASSASTAGYTGELFFGEGSRLTVL.

In DNA form, the CDR3 reads TGTGCCAGCAGCTCACCCACCGGGACAGGGGGCCTATTGAACACTGAAGCTTTCTTT. Translating it yields CASSSPTGTGGLLNTEAFF. The genes are TRBV7-2 and TRBJ1-1; 12 bases agree with TRBD1. The germline gives CDR1 SGHTA, CDR2 FQGNSA. The CDR3 consists of 19 residues. V gave up 4 bases and J gave up 0 bases; unmatched junction bases: 12.

This rearrangement joins TRBV6-2 or TRBV6-3 to TRBJ1-4; no firm D call. V was pared by 4 bases and J by 8 bases, with 14 bases between. The CDR3 is 14 residues long. CDR1 and CDR2 (germline): MNHEY, SVGEGT. The CDR3, as DNA: TGTGCCAGCAGTTCACCGTCGATGCGGGAAAAACTGTTTTTT. Its protein is CASSSPSMREKLFF.

The V gene is TRBV28, the J gene TRBJ2-5, with a tentative D call TRBD1 (6 bases). V was shortened by 6 bases and J by 2 bases, with 19 bases between the two germline ends. This CDR3 spans 16 amino acids. The germline V gene has CDR1 MDHEN and CDR2 SYDVKM. The CDR3 DNA reads as TGTGCCAGCAGAGACCTTCTTGGACAGCATCAAGAGACCCAGTACTTC. Encoded protein: CASRDLLGQHQETQYF.

This chain connects TRBV18 to TRBJ2-3, with a tentative D call TRBD1 (5 bases). The CDR3 has 14 amino acids. The germline V gene has CDR1 KGHSH and CDR2 LQKENI. V was shortened by 6 bases and J by 2 bases, with 12 bases between the two germline ends. CDR3: CASSQTALTDTQYF. CDR3 DNA: TGTGCCAGCTCCCAGACAGCTCTCACAGATACGCAGTATTTT.

The chain has TRBV7-9 and TRBJ1-1; D unresolved. This CDR3 is built from 16 residues. The germline V gene encodes CDR1 SEHNR and CDR2 FQNEAQ (reference sequence). The germline V and J ends were trimmed by 5 bases and 2 bases, with 18 bases remaining between them. CDR3 coding DNA: TGTGCCAGCAGCGTCTTACATCTTCGGGTAAACACTGAAGCTTTCTTT. Encoded protein: CASSVLHLRVNTEAFF.

The chain recombines TRBV21-1 with TRBJ1-3. TRBV21-1 is labeled a pseudogene. CDR3 size: 17 residues. CDR3 bases: TGTGCCAGCAGCGAAACCCCGGGCCGGGGGTCTGGGAACACCATATATTTT. This encodes CASSETPGRGSGNTIYF.